These T cell receptor beta chains were read from a single sample in a study of T cell responses to AZD1222 COVID-19 vaccine. Here immunoSEQ multiplex PCR was the method, and the copy in TCRdb shows in-frame clones only, minus some. The table includes approximately 120,000 clones, roughly 85% detected once. The sample here was peripheral blood, taken 28 days after the second AZD1222 dose. The receptors come from an adult who received the AZD1222 COVID-19 vaccine. The conserved cysteine and the conserved F or W are not part of the CDR3 here. Each record gives: V gene, D gene, J gene, CDR3 protein. A D gene is named only where the DNA matches it firmly.

TRBV6-4	NA	TRBJ2-2	ASRQGSLDTGELF
TRBV5-1	NA	TRBJ1-1	ASSSSAFGTEAF
TRBV28	NA	TRBJ1-5	ASSLFFSGITKIPSDFNNQPQH
TRBV6-6	NA	TRBJ1-4	ASSSQQGGNEKLF
TRBV7-2	TRBD2	TRBJ2-3	ASSLGAGGTDTQY
TRBV28	NA	TRBJ1-1	ASSLPPARWAF
TRBV9	TRBD1	TRBJ2-7	ASSLRTGVSYEQY
TRBV20-1	NA	TRBJ1-1	SAWTSEAF
TRBV28	TRBD2	TRBJ2-1	ASSASTSGPYNEQF
TRBV6-5	NA	TRBJ2-5	ASSSPQETQY
TRBV20-1	TRBD1	TRBJ1-4	SASQGGDNEKLF
TRBV3-1/TRBV3-2	NA	TRBJ2-1	ASSQVDGHSYNEQF
TRBV5-8	NA	TRBJ2-7	ASSLVLAWNEQY
TRBV3-1/TRBV3-2	NA	TRBJ2-2	ASSQGGSGELF
TRBV6-5	NA	TRBJ2-7	ASSQGSYVPYEQY
TRBV4-1	NA	TRBJ1-5	ASSDTHSNQPQH
TRBV6-5	NA	TRBJ2-1	ASMLVQDYNEQF
TRBV27	NA	TRBJ1-1	ASRGAHEAF
TRBV6-4	TRBD1	TRBJ2-1	ASSAGTVYNEQF
TRBV3-1/TRBV3-2	NA	TRBJ1-1	ASSQRDSITEAF
TRBV9	TRBD2	TRBJ2-1	ASSVGLAGGFNEQF
TRBV19	NA	TRBJ1-3	ASSGRIGNTIY
TRBV28	TRBD1	TRBJ1-3	ASSLGLGQLSSGNTIY
TRBV30	NA	TRBJ2-1	ALTGTHGNEQF
TRBV3-1/TRBV3-2	NA	TRBJ1-5	ASSRQEDQPQH
TRBV20-1	NA	TRBJ2-7	STRGSPYEQY
TRBV30	NA	TRBJ1-2	AWSGIGYGYT
TRBV30	TRBD1	TRBJ1-6	AWGTDRTGALH
TRBV6-4	NA	TRBJ1-5	ASSRLGGQPQH
TRBV11-3	NA	TRBJ2-1	ASSLGPGTYNEQF
TRBV16	TRBD2	TRBJ2-2	ASSQTGGANTGELF
TRBV28	TRBD1	TRBJ1-5	ASKRWTGRNQPQH
TRBV6-5	NA	TRBJ1-5	ASSLFYSNQPQH
TRBV3-1/TRBV3-2	NA	TRBJ1-2	ASSQMPDYGYT
TRBV3-1/TRBV3-2	TRBD2	TRBJ2-7	ASSQLAGGEYEQY
TRBV6-2/TRBV6-3	NA	TRBJ2-6	ASSSSLVPGLGANVLT
TRBV10-3	NA	TRBJ2-2	AISPVGVNTGELF
TRBV30	NA	TRBJ1-2	AWSVLTDYGYT
TRBV27	NA	TRBJ1-6	ASTGFYNSPLH
TRBV13	NA	TRBJ2-5	ASSLGTGVQETQY
TRBV19	NA	TRBJ1-1	ASSPGATEAF
TRBV12-5	TRBD1	TRBJ2-7	ASGLARGGPSYEQY
TRBV2	NA	TRBJ2-7	ASRAGATYEQY
TRBV4-2	TRBD1	TRBJ1-4	ASSPVGQGREKLF
TRBV7-3	TRBD2	TRBJ2-1	ASSFSGGTYNEQF
TRBV30	TRBD1	TRBJ1-5	AWSTTGVQPQH
TRBV7-8	NA	TRBJ2-2	ASSLALEINTGELF
TRBV7-9	TRBD1	TRBJ1-5	ASSSTGDGQPQH
TRBV28	TRBD1	TRBJ1-1	ASSPWDSRGAF
TRBV28	TRBD1	TRBJ2-7	ASSPGQGALSEQY
TRBV6-1	NA	TRBJ1-3	ASSDPGRGASGNTIY
TRBV6-5	NA	TRBJ1-2	ASSGGGLGYT
TRBV5-1	NA	TRBJ1-6	ASSPGWDHNSPLH
TRBV5-1	TRBD1	TRBJ2-1	ASSPGQSYNEQF
TRBV6-5	NA	TRBJ1-5	ASRETGLNQPQH
TRBV27	NA	TRBJ1-5	ASSSLAGGGNQPQH